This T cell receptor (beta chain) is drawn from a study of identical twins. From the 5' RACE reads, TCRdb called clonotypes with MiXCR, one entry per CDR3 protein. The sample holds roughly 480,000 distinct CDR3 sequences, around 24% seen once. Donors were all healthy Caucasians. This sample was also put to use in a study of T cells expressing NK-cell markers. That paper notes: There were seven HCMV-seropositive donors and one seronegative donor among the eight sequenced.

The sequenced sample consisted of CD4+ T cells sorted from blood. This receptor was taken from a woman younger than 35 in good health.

CDR3 region: CASKRVTSGSSYEQYF. DNA for the CDR3: TGTGCCAGCAAGCGGGTTACTAGCGGGAGTTCCTACGAGCAGTACTTC. The chain is built from TRBV6-2 or TRBV6-3 and TRBJ2-7; 11 bases agree with TRBD2. With V trimmed by 7 bases and J by 1 base, 9 bases remained unmatched. This CDR3 spans 16 amino acids. The V gene's germline CDR1 is MNHEY and CDR2 SVGEGT.